A selection of T cell receptor beta chains follows, all from one sample in a study of cytomegalovirus exposure and HLA in healthy donors. The data were produced by immunoSEQ multiplex PCR, yet TCRdb's version contains in-frame clones alone and is incomplete. Its clone listing holds about 46,000 clones. The specimen sequenced was PBMCs. Receptor source: a woman aged 40 to 50 in good health and CMV-seronegative. Each CDR3 is given with its conserved first and last residue. D genes are given only for firm matches.

D	V	J	CDR3	DNA
TRBD2	TRBV4-1	TRBJ2-7	CASSPRRESHREQYF	TGCGCCAGCAGCCCCCGGCGGGAGTCCCACCGCGAGCAGTACTTC
TRBD1	TRBV5-1	TRBJ2-1	CASSGRQGASYNEQFF	TGCGCCAGCAGCGGGAGACAGGGGGCCTCCTACAATGAGCAGTTCTTC
NA	TRBV4-3	TRBJ2-7	CASSQANAGPYEQYF	TGCGCCAGCAGCCAGGCGAACGCGGGGCCCTACGAGCAGTACTTC
NA	TRBV7-9	TRBJ2-1	CASSLGGGSEQFF	TGTGCCAGCAGCTTAGGAGGAGGGTCTGAGCAGTTCTTC
TRBD2	TRBV6-6	TRBJ2-1	CASQREGGLMNEQFF	TGTGCCAGCCAGCGGGAGGGCGGATTAATGAATGAGCAGTTCTTC
TRBD1	TRBV27	TRBJ2-7	CASSSWDRITYEQYF	TGTGCCAGCAGTTCATGGGACAGGATAACCTACGAGCAGTACTTC
TRBD1	TRBV19	TRBJ1-5	CASSTTQGQLRQPQHF	TGTGCCAGTAGTACGACCCAGGGACAGTTGAGACAGCCCCAGCATTTT
TRBD1	TRBV28	TRBJ2-7	CASSYTGAYEQYF	TGTGCCAGCAGTTACACAGGGGCCTACGAGCAGTACTTC
TRBD1	TRBV29-1	TRBJ1-1	CSAQGQGGNTEAFF	TGCAGCGCCCAGGGACAGGGGGGGAACACTGAAGCTTTCTTT
NA	TRBV7-3	TRBJ1-3	CASQDSYSGNTIYF	TGTGCCAGCCAAGACAGCTACTCTGGAAACACCATATATTTT
NA	TRBV10-3	TRBJ2-6	CAIGEKGVFSSGANVLTF	TGTGCCATCGGAGAAAAGGGGGTCTTTAGCTCTGGGGCCAACGTCCTGACTTTC
NA	TRBV6-5	TRBJ1-2	CASRTWGDINDYTF	TGTGCCAGCAGGACGTGGGGGGATATCAATGACTACACCTTC
NA	TRBV19	TRBJ2-7	CASSIGQGNYEQYF	TGTGCCAGTAGTATAGGTCAGGGAAACTACGAGCAGTACTTC
NA	TRBV2	TRBJ2-7	CASSSIPGERRHEQYF	TGTGCCAGCAGTTCCATACCAGGGGAAAGGAGGCACGAGCAGTACTTC
NA	TRBV2	TRBJ1-5	CASMPLGLNQPQHF	TGTGCCAGCATGCCGCTGGGGCTCAATCAGCCCCAGCATTTT